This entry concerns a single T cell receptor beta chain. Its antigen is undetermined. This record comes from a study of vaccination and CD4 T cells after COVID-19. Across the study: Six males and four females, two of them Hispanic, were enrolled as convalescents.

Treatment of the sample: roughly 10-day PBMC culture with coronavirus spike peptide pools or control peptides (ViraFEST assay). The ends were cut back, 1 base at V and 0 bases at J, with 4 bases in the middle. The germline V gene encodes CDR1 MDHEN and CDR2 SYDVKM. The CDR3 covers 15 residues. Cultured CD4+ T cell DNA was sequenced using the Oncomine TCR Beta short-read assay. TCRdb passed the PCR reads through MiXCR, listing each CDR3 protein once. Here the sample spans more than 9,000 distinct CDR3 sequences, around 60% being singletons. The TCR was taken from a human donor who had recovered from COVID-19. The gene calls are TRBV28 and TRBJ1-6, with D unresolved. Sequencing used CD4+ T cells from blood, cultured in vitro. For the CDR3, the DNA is TGTGCCAGCAGTTTATCCCGCTCCTATAATTCACCCCTCCACTTT. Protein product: CASSLSRSYNSPLHF.